Here is one TCR beta chain with its context. Its antigen is currently unknown. The protocol was immunoSEQ multiplex PCR, while the TCRdb copy is restricted to in-frame clones and leaves out a portion. The data hold approximately 75,000 clones, with roughly four fifths observed a single time. This sample is drawn from a study of CD4 T cell repertoires in COVID-19. Findings of the study overall: Sharing of several most expanded SARS-CoV-2-reactive clonotypes across memory subsets suggested intraclonal diversification.

The trim removed 5 bases at V and 7 bases at J, leaving 8 bases unmatched. Germline assignment: CDR1 SGHVS and CDR2 FQNEAQ. The CDR3 contains 15 residues. The source is a human donor who had COVID-19. The specimen was CD4+ T cells from peripheral blood, collected after recovery from COVID-19. V and J are TRBV7-8 and TRBJ2-1; 10 bases map to TRBD1. CDR3 DNA: TGTGCCAGCAGCCCCGGGACAGGGGCCTCTAATGAGCAGTTCTTC. As protein: CASSPGTGASNEQFF.